This TCR beta chain emerged from a study of T cells in Graves' hyperthyroidism and ophthalmopathy. General study results and limits: The model identified upcoming ophthalmopathy a median approximately six months ahead of onset.

Germline-derived CDR1 and CDR2 are SGHTA and FQGNSA. The CDR3 spans 16 residues. V dropped 5 bases and J dropped 5; count of bases not matched to a gene: 10. Amplification targeted TCR beta CDR3 regions from RNA transcripts. In the first-round RT-PCR of the TCR CDR3, the HTBI primer set was used. TCRdb called the multiplex PCR reads again in MiXCR, with one record for every CDR3 protein. Of about 370,000 distinct CDR3 sequences in the sample, about 16% were seen once. This clonotype was found many times. Its specificity is unknown. Enrolled ophthalmopathy patients presented with a Clinical Activity Score of at least 3, a NOSPECS grade of at least 4, and disease duration under 3 months. Every diagnosis used clinical symptoms, serum thyroxine and TRAb, thyroid ultrasound and orbital computed tomography.

This chain links TRBV7-2 with TRBJ2-3, with 10 bases lining up with TRBD2. The sequenced sample was blood. The clonotype was recovered from a woman aged 55-75 years with Graves' ophthalmopathy. The CDR3: CASSLSSGSLIDTQYF. Here the CDR3 DNA reads TGTGCCAGCAGCCTGTCTAGCGGGAGTTTGATAGATACGCAGTATTTT.